Listed here are 14 T cell receptor beta chains from one sample, sequenced in a study of T cell clonality in common variable immunodeficiency. The protocol was immunoSEQ multiplex PCR, while the TCRdb copy is restricted to in-frame clones and leaves out a portion. The sample counts tens of thousands of clones, none seen once; the ten largest own 2.1%. The specimen was peripheral blood mononuclear cells. These receptors all stem from a person aged 18 to 75 in good health.

On this clone: Read sequence stops 3 residues before the CDR3 end, and the germline J gene provides the missing end. The J gene is TRBJ2-3, the V gene TRBV2, with D possibly matching TRBD2 (6 bases). The CDR3 runs to 19 residues. V was cut by 9 bases and J by 6 bases, with 34 bases left in between. Germline CDR1 and CDR2: SNHLY and FYNNEI. The CDR3: CASILLGLASDPHTDTQYF. The covered CDR3 bases are TGTGCCAGTATCTTACTGGGGCTAGCGTCGGACCCCCACACGGATACG.

This clone was counted at least ten times. The missing CDR3 end, 3 residues past where the read stops, is filled in from the germline J gene. The chain employs TRBV14 and TRBJ1-3, with a tentative D call TRBD1 (6 bases). Deletions cut 4 bases from V and 0 bases from J, with 16 bases between. Germline V CDR1 and CDR2: SGHDN, FVKESK. This CDR3 region has 17 residues. CDR3: CASSPPGTWSSGNTIYF. CDR3 DNA (partial): TGTGCCAGCAGCCCCCCGGGGACATGGAGCTCTGGAAACACC.

This clone was seen ten or more times. The CDR3 goes on 3 residues after the read ends, and that part is filled in from the germline J gene. V and J are TRBV29-1 and TRBJ1-2; 7 bases fit TRBD1. The V gene's germline CDR1 is SQVTM and CDR2 ANQGSEA. The J segment lost 0 bases and the V segment lost 6 bases, leaving 10 bases of the junction unmatched. This CDR3 spans 15 amino acids. CDR3 DNA, as far as it was read: TGCAGCGTCTACGGGACAGATAGCTCTAACTATGGC. As protein: CSVYGTDSSNYG. The whole CDR3 reads CSVYGTDSSNYGYTF.

This clone was observed many times. CDR3 sequence: CASSRGGVQETQYF. The DNA read from the CDR3 is TGTGCCAGCAGCCGCGGGGGGGTACAAGAGACC. The rearrangement links TRBV5-4 to TRBJ2-5; TRBD2 agrees at 9 bases. The read terminates 3 residues before the CDR3 end, so the remaining end is supplied by the germline J gene. The germline CDR1 and CDR2 sequences are SGHNT and YYREEE (reference sequence). The V segment lost 4 bases and the J segment 2 bases; nucleotides outside the gene matches: 3. The length of the CDR3 is 14 residues.

This clone has a count of ten or more. The chain's CDR3 is CASSSGQGAGETQYF. CDR3 DNA, as far as it was read: TGTGCCAGCAGCTCGGGACAGGGGGCGGGAGAGACC. V usage is TRBV7-3 and J usage is TRBJ2-5, with 12 bases lining up with TRBD1. The read comes to an end 3 residues before the CDR3 does, leaving the germline J gene to fill in the end. The V gene end was trimmed by 4 bases and the J gene end by 4 bases; junction bases not matched to a gene: 4. Germline V CDR1 and CDR2: SGHTA, FQGTGA. The CDR3 has 15 residues.

This clone was observed many times. Relative to the germline gene, one junction end is altered; a read error may explain this. The part of the CDR3 DNA that was read is TGCGGCGTCCTATCGGGGGGTACTGAA. Translated: CGVLSGGTE. The entire CDR3 is CGVLSGGTEAFF. This chain links TRBV29-1 with TRBJ1-1, with D tentatively TRBD1 (5 bases). The CDR3 end lies 3 residues beyond the end of the read and is filled in from the germline J gene. The CDR3 is made up of 12 amino acids. The V gene's germline CDR1 is SQVTM and CDR2 ANQGSEA.

This clone came up many times. The observed sequence ends 3 residues before the CDR3 terminus, with the missing tail filled in from the germline J gene. This chain uses TRBV7-3 with TRBJ2-3; maybe TRBD2 (7 bases). The CDR3 is made up of 15 amino acids. The ends were cut back, 7 bases at V and 0 bases at J, with 14 bases in the middle. CDR1 SGHTA and CDR2 FQGTGA come from the germline V gene. CDR3 sequence reads: CASTPGGRSTDTQYF. The sequenced CDR3 bases are TGTGCCAGCACCCCCGGGGGGCGGAGCACAGATACG. The entire variable domain, with the rest obtained from reference TRBV7-3 and TRBJ2-3, is as follows: GAGVSQTPSNKVTEKGKYVELRCDPISGHTALYWYRQSLGQGPEFLIYFQGTGAADDSGLPNDRFFAVRPEGSVSTLKIQRTERGDSAVYLCASTPGGRSTDTQYFGPGTRLTVL.

Worth noting for this clone: From the germline J gene comes the end of the CDR3, since the read stops 3 residues before it. This chain connects TRBV19 to TRBJ2-2, with 9 bases aligning to TRBD1. CDR1 is LNHDA and CDR2 is SQIVND in the germline V gene (reference sequence). This CDR3 spans 17 amino acids. The part of the CDR3 DNA that was read is TGTGCCAGTAGTAGGGACAGGGAAACTCCTGGGGCCAACGTG. It encodes CASSRDRETPGANV. The entire CDR3 is CASSRDRETPGANVLFF.

This clone was seen at least ten times. Read coverage stops 3 residues before the CDR3 terminus; the germline J gene supplies the remainder. The chain combines TRBV5-1 with TRBJ1-3; 8 nucleotides match TRBD1. Trimming removed 0 bases from V and 7 bases from J; junction bases left unmatched: 3. The length of the CDR3 is 14 residues. Germline CDR1 is SGHRS and CDR2 is YFSETQ. The CDR3 bases that were read are TGCGCCAGCAGCTTGGAACAGGGGGACAACACC. It specifies CASSLEQGDNT. The CDR3 as a whole reads CASSLEQGDNTIYF.

This clone was seen many times. The read is 3 residues too short to cover the CDR3 end, so that end is filled in from the germline J gene. The rearrangement joins TRBV7-3 to TRBJ1-6; 8 nucleotides align to TRBD1. Germline V gene lookup returns CDR1 SGHTA and CDR2 FQGTGA. V dropped 5 bases and J dropped 9; count of bases not matched to a gene: 6. The CDR3 runs to 14 residues. CDR3 protein: CASSTPGGISPLHF. Incomplete CDR3 DNA: TGTGCCAGCAGCACCCCAGGGGGCATTTCACCC.

In its sample, this clone was seen many times. The CDR3 goes on 3 residues after the read ends, and that part is filled in from the germline J gene. The gene calls are TRBV30 and TRBJ2-2; 8 nucleotides agree with TRBD2. The CDR3 contains 15 residues. Germline trimming cut 0 bases from V and 5 bases from J; bases unmatched to any gene: 5. Germline values: CDR1 GTSNPN, CDR2 SVGIG (reference sequence). Here the CDR3 reads CAWSVRGGRTGELFF. Partial CDR3 DNA: TGTGCCTGGAGTGTACGGGGGGGACGAACCGGGGAG.

In this sample, this clone turned up many times. One end of the junction varies from germline; a read error may be responsible. The CDR3 loop reads CASSQEDRGRSTGELFF. The sequenced CDR3 bases are TGCGCCAGCAGCCAAGAAGATAGGGGTCGAAGCACCGGGGAG. The chain uses TRBV4-2 and TRBJ2-2; tentative D call: TRBD1 (5 bases). The read terminates 3 residues before the CDR3 end, so the remaining end is supplied by the germline J gene. This CDR3 comprises 17 residues. From germline, CDR1 is LGHNA and CDR2 YNFKEQ.

This clone was seen at least ten times. With the read ending 3 residues before the CDR3 end, the germline J gene is used to fill in that end. The chain recombines TRBV30 with TRBJ2-1, with D perhaps matching TRBD2 (5 bases). This CDR3 has 12 amino acids. From germline, CDR1 is GTSNPN and CDR2 SVGIG (reference sequence). The germline V and J ends were trimmed by 0 bases and 7 bases, with 7 bases remaining between them. The CDR3 bases that were read are TGTGCCTGGAGTGTACTAGGGAATGAG. Translating it yields CAWSVLGNE. The entire CDR3 sequence reads CAWSVLGNEQFF.

This clone was detected ten times or more. One end of the junction does not line up with germline, which may come from a read error. The read comes to an end 3 residues before the CDR3 does, leaving the germline J gene to fill in the end. V is TRBV4-2 and J is TRBJ1-4, with a weak D call TRBD1 (6 bases). Germline V gene sequence: CDR1 LGHNA, CDR2 YNFKEQ. The CDR3 contains 15 residues. CDR3 DNA, as far as it was read: TGCGCCAGCAGCCAAGGCGGGACAAAGAGTGAAAAA. This translates into CASSQGGTKSEK. The complete CDR3 protein is CASSQGGTKSEKLFF.